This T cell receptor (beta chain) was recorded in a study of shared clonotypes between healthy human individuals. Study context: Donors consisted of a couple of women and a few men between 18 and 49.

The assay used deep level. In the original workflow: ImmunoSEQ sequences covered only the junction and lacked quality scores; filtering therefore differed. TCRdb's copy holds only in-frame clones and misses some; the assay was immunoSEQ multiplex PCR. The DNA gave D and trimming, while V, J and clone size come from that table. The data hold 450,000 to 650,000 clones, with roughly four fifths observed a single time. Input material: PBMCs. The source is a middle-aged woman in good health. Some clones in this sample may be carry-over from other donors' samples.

Here the CDR3 reads CASSLDLEGSNQPQHF. The CDR3 region has the DNA TGTGCCAGCAGCTTAGATCTCGAGGGTAGCAATCAGCCCCAGCATTTT. The chain employs TRBV11-2 and TRBJ1-5; D remains ambiguous. The length of the CDR3 is 16 residues. V was shortened by 0 bases and J by 0 bases, with 9 bases between the two germline ends. Germline CDR1 SGHAT, CDR2 FQNNGV.